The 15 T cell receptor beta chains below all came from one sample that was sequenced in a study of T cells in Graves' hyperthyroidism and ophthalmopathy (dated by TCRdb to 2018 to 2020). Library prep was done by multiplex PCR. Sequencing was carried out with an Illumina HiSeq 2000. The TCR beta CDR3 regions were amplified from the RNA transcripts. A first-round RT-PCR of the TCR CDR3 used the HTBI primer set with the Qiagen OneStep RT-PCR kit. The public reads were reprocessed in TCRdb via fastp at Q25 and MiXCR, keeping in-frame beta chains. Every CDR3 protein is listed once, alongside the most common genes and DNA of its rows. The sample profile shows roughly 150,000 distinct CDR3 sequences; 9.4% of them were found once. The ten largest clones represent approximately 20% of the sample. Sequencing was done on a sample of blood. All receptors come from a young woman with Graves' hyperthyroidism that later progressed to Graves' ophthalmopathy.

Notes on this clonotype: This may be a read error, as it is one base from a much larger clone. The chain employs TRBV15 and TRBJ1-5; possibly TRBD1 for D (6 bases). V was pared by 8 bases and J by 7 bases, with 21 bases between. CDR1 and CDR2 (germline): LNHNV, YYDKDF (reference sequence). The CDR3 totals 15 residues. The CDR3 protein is CATGWGHGIFQPQHF. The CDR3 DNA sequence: TGTGCCACCGGATGGGGACACGGTATATTCCAGCCCCAGCATTTT.

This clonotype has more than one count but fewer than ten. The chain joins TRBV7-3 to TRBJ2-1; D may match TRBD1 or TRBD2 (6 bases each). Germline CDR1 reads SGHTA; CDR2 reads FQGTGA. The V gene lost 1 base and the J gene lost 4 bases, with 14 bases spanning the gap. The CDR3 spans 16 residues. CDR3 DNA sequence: TGTGCCAGCAGCTTAATAGGGGGGTCGCGGTACAATGAGCAGTTCTTC. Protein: CASSLIGGSRYNEQFF.

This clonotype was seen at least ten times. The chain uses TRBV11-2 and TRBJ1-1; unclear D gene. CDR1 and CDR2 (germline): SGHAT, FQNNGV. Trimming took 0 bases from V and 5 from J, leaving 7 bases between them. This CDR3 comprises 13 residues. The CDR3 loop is CASSLERLTEAFF. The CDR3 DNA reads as TGTGCCAGCAGCTTAGAGCGTCTGACTGAAGCTTTCTTT.

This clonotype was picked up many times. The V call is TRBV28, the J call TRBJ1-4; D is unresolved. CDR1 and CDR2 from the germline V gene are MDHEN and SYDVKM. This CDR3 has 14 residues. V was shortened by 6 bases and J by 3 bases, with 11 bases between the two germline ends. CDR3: CASSNGRSNEKLFF. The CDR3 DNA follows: TGTGCCAGCAGCAATGGACGGTCTAATGAAAAACTGTTTTTT.

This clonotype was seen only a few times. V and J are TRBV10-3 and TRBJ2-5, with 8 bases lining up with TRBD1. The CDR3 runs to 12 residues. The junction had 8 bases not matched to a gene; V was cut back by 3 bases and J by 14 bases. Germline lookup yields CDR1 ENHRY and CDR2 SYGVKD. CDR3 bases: TGTGCCATCAGTGACGGACAGGGTTTCCCTTACTTC. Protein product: CAISDGQGFPYF.

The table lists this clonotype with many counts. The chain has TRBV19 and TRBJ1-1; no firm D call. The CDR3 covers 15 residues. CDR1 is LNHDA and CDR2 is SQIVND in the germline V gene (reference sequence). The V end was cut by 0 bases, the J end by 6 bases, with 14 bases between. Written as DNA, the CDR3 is TGTGCCAGTAGTATAGATGGAGGCTCAAGCGCTGAAGCTTTCTTT. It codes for CASSIDGGSSAEAFF.

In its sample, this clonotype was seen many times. The CDR3: CSARGVSGGYEQYF. The DNA of the CDR3 is TGCAGTGCTAGAGGGGTTAGCGGGGGATACGAGCAGTACTTC. This rearrangement joins TRBV20-1 to TRBJ2-7; 9 bases are a match to TRBD2. J lost 4 bases, V lost 1 base, and 5 bases had no gene match. Germline assignment: CDR1 DFQATT and CDR2 SNEGSKA (reference sequence). The CDR3 is made up of 14 amino acids.

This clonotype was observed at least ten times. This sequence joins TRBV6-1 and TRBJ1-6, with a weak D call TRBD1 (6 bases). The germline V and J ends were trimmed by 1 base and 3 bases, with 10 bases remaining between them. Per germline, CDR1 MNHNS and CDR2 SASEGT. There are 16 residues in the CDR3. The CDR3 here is CASSEGQDGYNSPLHF. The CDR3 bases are TGTGCCAGCAGTGAAGGACAGGACGGCTATAATTCACCCCTCCACTTT.

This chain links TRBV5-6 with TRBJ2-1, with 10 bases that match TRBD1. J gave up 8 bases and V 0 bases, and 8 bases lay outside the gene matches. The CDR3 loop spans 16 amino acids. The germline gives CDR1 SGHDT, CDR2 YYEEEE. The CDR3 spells CASSLAGTGARDEQFF. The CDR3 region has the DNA TGTGCCAGCAGCTTGGCCGGGACAGGGGCGCGCGATGAGCAGTTCTTC. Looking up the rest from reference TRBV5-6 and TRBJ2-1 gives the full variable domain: DAGVTQSPTHLIKTRGQQVTLRCSPKSGHDTVSWYQQALGQGPQFIFQYYEEEERQRGNFPDRFSGHQFPNYSSELNVNALLLGDSALYLCASSLAGTGARDEQFFGPGTRLTVL.

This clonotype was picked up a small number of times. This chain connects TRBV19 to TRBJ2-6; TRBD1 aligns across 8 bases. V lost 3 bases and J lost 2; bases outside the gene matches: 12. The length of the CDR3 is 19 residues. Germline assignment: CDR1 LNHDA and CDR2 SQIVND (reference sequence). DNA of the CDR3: TGTGCCAGTAGTATGCGGACAGGGTCACTCCAGACTGGGGCCAACGTCCTGACTTTC. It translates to CASSMRTGSLQTGANVLTF.

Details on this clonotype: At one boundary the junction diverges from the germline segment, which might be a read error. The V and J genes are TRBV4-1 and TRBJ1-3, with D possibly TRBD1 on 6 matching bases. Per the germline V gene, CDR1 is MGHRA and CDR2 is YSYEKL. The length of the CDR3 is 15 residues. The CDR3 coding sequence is TGCGTCAGCAGCCAAAAGGAGGGGGCTGGAAACACCATATATTTT. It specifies CVSSQKEGAGNTIYF.

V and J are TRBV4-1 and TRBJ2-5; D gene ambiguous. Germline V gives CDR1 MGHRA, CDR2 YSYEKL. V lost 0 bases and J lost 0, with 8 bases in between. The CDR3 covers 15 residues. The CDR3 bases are TGCGCCAGCAGCCAAGATGGGGTGAACCAAGAGACCCAGTACTTC. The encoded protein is CASSQDGVNQETQYF.

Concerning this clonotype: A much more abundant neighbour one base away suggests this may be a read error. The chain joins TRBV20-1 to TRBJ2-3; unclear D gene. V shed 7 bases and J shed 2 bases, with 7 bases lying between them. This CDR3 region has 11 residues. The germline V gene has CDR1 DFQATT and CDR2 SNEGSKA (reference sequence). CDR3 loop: CSVGNTDTQYF. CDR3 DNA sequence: TGCAGTGTGGGGAACACAGATACGCAGTATTTT.

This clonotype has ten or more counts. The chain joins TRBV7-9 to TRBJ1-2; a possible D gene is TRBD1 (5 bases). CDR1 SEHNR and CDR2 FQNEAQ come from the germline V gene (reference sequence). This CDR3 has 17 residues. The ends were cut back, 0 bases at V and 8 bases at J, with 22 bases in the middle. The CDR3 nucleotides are TGTGCCAGCAGCTTAGCAGCTCAGGGTCTACGAGAGAACGGCTACACCTTC. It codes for CASSLAAQGLRENGYTF.

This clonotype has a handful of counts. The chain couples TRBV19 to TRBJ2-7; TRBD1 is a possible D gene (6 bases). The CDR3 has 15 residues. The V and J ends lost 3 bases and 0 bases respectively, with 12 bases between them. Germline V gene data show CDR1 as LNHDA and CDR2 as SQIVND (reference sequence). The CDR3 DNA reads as TGTGCCAGTAGTATCTCCAGGGGTTTCTCCTACGAGCAGTACTTC. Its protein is CASSISRGFSYEQYF.